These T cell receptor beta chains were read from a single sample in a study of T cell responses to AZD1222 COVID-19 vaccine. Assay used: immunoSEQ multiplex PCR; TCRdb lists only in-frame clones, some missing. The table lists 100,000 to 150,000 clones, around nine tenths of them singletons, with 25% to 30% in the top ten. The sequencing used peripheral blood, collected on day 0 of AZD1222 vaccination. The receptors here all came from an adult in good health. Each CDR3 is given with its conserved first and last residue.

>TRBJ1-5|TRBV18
CASSPVYGQSLQPQHF
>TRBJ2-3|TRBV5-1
CASSLILAGDPSTDTQYF
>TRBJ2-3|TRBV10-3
CAISATGTGYSTDTQYF
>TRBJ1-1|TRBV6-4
CASSDVEGGMNTEAFF
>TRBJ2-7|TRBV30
CACTVIVRQYF
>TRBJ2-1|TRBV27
CASTASGGFGNEQFF
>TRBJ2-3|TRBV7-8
CASSKRLAGGADTQYF
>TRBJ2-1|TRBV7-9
CASSSDMTEQFF
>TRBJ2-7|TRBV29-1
CSAALNSYEQYF
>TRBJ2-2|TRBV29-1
CSVQGTHNTGELFF
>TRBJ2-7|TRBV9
CASSVHLRGDEQYF
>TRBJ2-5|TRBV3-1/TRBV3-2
CASSQPGTSGGSETQYF
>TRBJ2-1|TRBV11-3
CASSATDENEQFF
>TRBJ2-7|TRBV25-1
CASSAWQTTYEQYF
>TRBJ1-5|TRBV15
CATSRDREGGRVQPQHF
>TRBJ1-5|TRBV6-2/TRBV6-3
CASSYDRNNQPQHF
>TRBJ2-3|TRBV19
CASSRQGLGTDTQYF
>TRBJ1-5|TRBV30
CAWSRGASQPQHF
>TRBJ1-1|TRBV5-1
CASSWVTGENTEAFF
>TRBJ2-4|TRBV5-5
CASGTGVNIQYF
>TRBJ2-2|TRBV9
CASSVEGTVNTGELFF
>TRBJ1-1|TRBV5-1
CASSLVAGVGTEAFF
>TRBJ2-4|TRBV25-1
CASSSGTKNIQYF
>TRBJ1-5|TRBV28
CASSIPAGGQQPQHF
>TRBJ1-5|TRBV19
CASSTQTKQPQHF
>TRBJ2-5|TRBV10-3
CAISESTRRAQYF
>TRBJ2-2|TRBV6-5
CASRWQANTGELFF
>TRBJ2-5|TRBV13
CASSLGEGLGETQYF
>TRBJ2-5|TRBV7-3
CASSRDHTAETQYF
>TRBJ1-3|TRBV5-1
CASSWDTGSGSGNTIYF
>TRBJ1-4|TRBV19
CASSSSGTSYEKLFF
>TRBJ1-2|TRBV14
CASSQDTGTAYGYTF
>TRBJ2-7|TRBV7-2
CASSLSWVSSYEQYF
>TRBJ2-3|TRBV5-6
CASMGGADDADTQYF
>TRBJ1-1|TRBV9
CASSVGTGAIPNTEAFF
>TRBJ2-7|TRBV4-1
CASRREAGGTEQYF
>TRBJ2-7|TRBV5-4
CASSPGGGEYEQYF
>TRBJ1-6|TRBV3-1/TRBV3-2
CASSQGTGWSPLHF
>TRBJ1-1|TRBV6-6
CASSPGQGGTEAFF
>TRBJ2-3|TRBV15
CATSREGTSFADTQYF
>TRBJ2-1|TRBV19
CASRPRTSGNYNEQFF
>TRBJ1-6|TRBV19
CASSSYNSPLHF
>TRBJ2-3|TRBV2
CASSPSRTLSTDTQYF
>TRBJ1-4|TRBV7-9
CASSLEQVANEKLFF
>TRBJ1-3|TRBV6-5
CASSYVPGAGNTIYF